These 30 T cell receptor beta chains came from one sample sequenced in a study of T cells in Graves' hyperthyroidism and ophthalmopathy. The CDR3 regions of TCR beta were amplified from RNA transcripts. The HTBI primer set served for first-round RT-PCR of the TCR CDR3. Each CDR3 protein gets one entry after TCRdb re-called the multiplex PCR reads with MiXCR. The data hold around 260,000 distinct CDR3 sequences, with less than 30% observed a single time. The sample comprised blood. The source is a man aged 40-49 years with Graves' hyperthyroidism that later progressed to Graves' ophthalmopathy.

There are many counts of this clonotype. CDR3 nucleotides: TGTGCCAGCAGACCCGTGTCGGCGGGAGTAGGCTACGAGCAGTACTTC. As protein: CASRPVSAGVGYEQYF. The chain joins TRBV7-9 to TRBJ2-7; 7 positions agree with TRBD2. CDR3 length: 16 amino acids. J gave up 3 bases and V 6 bases, and 14 bases lay outside the gene matches. The germline V gene has CDR1 SEHNR and CDR2 FQNEAQ (reference sequence).

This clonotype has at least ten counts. CDR3 residues: CASKRGTEAFF. DNA for the CDR3: TGTGCCAGTAAGAGGGGGACTGAAGCTTTCTTT. The chain has TRBV19 and TRBJ1-1, with D possibly matching TRBD1 (6 bases). Germline V gives CDR1 LNHDA, CDR2 SQIVND (reference sequence). The CDR3 spans 11 residues. Deletions cut 7 bases from V and 5 bases from J, with 8 bases between.

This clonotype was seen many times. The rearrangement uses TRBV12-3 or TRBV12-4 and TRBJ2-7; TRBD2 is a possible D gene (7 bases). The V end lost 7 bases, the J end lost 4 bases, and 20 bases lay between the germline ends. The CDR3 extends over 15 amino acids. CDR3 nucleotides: TGTGCCAGCAAAAAGCAAAATAGGGGGGGTTACGAGCAGTACTTC. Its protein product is CASKKQNRGGYEQYF.

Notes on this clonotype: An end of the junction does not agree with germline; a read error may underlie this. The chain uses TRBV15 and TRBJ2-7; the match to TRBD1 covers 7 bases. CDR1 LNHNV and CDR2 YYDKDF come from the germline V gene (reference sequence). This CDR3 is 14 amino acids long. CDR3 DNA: TGTGCCACCAGCAGAGCGACAGGGATCCCCCGTCAGGACTTC. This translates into CATSRATGIPRQDF.

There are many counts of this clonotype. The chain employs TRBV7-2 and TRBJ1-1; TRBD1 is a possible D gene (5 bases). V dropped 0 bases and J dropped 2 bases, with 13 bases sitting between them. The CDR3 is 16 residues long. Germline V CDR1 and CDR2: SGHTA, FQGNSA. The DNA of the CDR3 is TGTGCCAGCAGCTTAGCGGCAGGGCAACCTAACACTGAAGCTTTCTTT. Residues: CASSLAAGQPNTEAFF.

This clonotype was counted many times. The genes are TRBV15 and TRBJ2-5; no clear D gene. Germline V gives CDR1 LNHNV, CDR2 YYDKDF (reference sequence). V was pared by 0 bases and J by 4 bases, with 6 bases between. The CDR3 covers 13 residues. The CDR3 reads CATSRDMRETQYF. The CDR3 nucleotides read TGTGCCACCAGCAGAGATATGCGAGAGACCCAGTACTTC.

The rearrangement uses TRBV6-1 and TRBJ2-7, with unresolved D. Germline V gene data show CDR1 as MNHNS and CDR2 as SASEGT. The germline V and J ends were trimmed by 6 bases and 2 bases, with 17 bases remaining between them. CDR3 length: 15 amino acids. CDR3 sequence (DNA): TGTGCCAGCAGCCTTATGACGGCCGCCCCCTACGAGCAGTACTTC. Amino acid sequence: CASSLMTAAPYEQYF.

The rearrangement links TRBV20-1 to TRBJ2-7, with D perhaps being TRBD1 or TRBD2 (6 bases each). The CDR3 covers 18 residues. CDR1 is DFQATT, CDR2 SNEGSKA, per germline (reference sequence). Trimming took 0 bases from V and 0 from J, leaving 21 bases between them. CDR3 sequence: CSARDSRFSGGVSYEQYF. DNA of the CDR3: TGCAGTGCTAGAGATTCCCGATTTTCCGGGGGCGTCTCCTACGAGCAGTACTTC.

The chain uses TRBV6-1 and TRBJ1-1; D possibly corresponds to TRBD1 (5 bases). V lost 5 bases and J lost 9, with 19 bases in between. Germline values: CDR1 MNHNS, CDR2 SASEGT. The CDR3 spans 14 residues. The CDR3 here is CASSPRGYGHKAFF. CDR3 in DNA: TGTGCCAGCAGTCCCCGGGGCTACGGACACAAAGCTTTCTTT.

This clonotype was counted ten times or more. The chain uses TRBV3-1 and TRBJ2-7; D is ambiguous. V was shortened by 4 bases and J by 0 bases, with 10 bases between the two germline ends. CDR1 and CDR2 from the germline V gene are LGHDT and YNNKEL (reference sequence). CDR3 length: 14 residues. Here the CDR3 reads CASSRWRNSYEQYF. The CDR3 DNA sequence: TGTGCCAGCAGCCGGTGGCGCAACTCCTACGAGCAGTACTTC.

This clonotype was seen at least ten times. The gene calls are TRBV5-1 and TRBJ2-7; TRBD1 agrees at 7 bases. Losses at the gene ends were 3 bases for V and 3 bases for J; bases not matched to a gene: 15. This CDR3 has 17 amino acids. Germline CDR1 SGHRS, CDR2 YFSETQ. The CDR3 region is CASSWAPRQGEIYEQYF. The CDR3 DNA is TGCGCCAGCAGCTGGGCCCCTCGGCAGGGGGAAATCTACGAGCAGTACTTC.

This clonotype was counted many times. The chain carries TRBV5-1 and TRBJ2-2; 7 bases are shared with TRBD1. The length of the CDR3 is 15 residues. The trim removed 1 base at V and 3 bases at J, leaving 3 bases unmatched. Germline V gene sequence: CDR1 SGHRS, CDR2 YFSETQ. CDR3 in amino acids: CASSLQGGDTGELFF. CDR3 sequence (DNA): TGCGCCAGCAGCTTGCAAGGGGGCGACACCGGGGAGCTGTTTTTT.

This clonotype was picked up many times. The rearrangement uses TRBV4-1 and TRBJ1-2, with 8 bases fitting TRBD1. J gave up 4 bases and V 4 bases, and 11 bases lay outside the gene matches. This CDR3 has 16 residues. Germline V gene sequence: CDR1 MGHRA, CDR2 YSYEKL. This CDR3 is CASSRDSGGAGYGYTF. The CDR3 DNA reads TGCGCCAGCAGCCGAGACTCAGGGGGCGCAGGCTATGGCTACACCTTC.

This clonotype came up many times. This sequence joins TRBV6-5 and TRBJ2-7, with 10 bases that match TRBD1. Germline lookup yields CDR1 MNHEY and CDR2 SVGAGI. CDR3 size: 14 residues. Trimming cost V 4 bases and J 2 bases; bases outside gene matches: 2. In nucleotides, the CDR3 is TGTGCCAGCAGTTGGACAGGGGGAACCTACGAGCAGTACTTC. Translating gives CASSWTGGTYEQYF.

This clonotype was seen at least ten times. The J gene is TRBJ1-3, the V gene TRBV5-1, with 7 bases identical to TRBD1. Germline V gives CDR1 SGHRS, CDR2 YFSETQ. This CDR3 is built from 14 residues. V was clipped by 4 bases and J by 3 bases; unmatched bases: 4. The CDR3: CASSTGTVGNTIYF. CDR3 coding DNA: TGCGCCAGCAGCACCGGGACAGTTGGAAACACCATATATTTT.

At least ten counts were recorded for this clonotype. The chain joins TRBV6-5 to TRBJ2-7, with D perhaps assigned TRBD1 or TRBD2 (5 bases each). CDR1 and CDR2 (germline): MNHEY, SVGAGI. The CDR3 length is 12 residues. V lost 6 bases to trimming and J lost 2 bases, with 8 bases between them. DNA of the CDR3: TGTGCCAGCAGATCGGGGCCCTACGAGCAGTACTTC. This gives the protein CASRSGPYEQYF.

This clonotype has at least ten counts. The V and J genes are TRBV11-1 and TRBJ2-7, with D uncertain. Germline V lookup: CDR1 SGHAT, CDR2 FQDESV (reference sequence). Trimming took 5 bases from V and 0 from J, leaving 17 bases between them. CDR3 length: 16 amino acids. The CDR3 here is CASSPIWVHNSYEQYF. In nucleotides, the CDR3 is TGTGCCAGCAGCCCCATCTGGGTCCACAACTCCTACGAGCAGTACTTC.

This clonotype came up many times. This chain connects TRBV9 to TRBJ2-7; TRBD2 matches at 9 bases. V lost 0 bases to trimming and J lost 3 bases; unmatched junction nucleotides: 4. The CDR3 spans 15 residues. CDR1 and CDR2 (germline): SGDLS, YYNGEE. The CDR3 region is CASSVDYSGSYEQYF. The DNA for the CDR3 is TGTGCCAGCAGCGTAGATTATAGCGGGAGCTACGAGCAGTACTTC.

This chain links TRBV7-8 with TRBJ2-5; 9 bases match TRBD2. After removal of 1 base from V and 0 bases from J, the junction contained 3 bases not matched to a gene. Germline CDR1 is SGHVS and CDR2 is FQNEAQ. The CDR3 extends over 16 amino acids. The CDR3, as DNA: TGTGCCAGCAGCTTAGGGGTAGCGGGAGACCAAGAGACCCAGTACTTC. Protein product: CASSLGVAGDQETQYF.

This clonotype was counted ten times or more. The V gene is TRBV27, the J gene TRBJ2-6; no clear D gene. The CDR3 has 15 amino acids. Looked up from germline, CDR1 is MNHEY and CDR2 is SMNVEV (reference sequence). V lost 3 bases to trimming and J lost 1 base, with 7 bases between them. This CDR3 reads CASSFGASGANVLTF. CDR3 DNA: TGTGCCAGCAGTTTCGGTGCTTCTGGGGCCAACGTCCTGACTTTC.

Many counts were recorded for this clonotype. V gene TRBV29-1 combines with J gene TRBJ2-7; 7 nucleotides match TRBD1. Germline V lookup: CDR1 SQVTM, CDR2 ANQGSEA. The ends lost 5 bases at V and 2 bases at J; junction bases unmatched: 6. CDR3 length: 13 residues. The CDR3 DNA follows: TGCAGCGTTTGGGGGACAGAGACCTACGAGCAGTACTTC. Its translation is CSVWGTETYEQYF.

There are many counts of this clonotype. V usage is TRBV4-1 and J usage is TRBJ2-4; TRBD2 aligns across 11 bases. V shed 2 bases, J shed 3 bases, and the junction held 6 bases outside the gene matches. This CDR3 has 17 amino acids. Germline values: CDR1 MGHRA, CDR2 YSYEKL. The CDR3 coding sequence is TGCGCCAGCAGCCAAATAGCGGGAGGGCCGGGCAAAAACATTCAGTACTTC. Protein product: CASSQIAGGPGKNIQYF.

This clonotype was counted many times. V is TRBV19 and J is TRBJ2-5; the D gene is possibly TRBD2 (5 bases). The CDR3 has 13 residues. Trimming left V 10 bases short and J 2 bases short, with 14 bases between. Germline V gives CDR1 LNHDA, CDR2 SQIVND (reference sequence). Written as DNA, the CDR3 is TGTGCCACCAGACGGAGCGGACAAGAGACCCAGTACTTC. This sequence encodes CATRRSGQETQYF.

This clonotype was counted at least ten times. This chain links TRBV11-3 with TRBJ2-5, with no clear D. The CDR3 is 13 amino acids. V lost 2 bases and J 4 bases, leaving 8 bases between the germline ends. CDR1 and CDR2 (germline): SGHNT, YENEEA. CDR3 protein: CASSLSWRETQYF. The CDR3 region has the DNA TGTGCCAGCAGCTTAAGTTGGAGAGAGACCCAGTACTTC. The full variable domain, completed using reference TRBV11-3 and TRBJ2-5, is EAGVVQSPRYKIIEKKQPVAFWCNPISGHNTLYWYLQNLGQGPELLIRYENEEAVDDSQLPKDRFSAERLKGVDSTLKIQPAELGDSAVYLCASSLSWRETQYFGPGTRLLVL.

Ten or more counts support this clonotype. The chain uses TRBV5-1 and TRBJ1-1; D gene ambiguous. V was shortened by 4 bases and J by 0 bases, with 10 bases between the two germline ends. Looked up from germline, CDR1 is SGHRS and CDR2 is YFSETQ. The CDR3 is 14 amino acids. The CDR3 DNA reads TGCGCCAGCAGCGCCAGTCAATTGAACACTGAAGCTTTCTTT. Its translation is CASSASQLNTEAFF.

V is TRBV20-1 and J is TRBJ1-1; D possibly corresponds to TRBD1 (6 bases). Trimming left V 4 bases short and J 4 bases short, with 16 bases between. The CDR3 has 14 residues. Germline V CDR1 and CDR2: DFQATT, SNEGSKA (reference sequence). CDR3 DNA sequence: TGCAGTGCTATCCTTGGGGGGCAGGGCACTGAAGCTTTCTTT. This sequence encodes CSAILGGQGTEAFF.

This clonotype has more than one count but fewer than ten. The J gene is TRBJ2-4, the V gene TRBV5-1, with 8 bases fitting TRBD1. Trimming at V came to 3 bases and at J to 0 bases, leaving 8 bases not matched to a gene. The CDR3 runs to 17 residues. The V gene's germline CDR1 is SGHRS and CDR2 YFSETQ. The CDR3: CASSSGQGDSAKNIQYF. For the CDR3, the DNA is TGCGCCAGCAGCTCAGGACAGGGCGATTCAGCCAAAAACATTCAGTACTTC.

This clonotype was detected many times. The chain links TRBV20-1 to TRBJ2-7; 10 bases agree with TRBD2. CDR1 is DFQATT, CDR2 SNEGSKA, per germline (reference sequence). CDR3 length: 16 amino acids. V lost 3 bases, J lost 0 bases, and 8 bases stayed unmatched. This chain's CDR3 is CSASGLAGVSSYEQYF. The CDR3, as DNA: TGCAGTGCTAGTGGTCTAGCGGGAGTTAGCTCCTACGAGCAGTACTTC.

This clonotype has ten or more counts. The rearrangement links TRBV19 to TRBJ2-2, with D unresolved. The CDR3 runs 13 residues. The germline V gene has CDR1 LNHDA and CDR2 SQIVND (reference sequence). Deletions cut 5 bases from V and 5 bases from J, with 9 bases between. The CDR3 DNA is TGTGCCAGTAGTCTCCTAACTACCGGGGAGCTGTTTTTT. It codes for CASSLLTTGELFF.

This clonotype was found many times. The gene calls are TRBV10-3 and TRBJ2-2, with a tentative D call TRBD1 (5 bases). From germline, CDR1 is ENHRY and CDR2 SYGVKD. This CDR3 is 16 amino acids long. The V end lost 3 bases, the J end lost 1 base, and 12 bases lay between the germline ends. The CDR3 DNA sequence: TGTGCCATCAGTGATAGAGGACATCTGAACACCGGGGAGCTGTTTTTT. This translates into CAISDRGHLNTGELFF.